This T cell receptor (beta chain) came from a study of T cells in Graves' hyperthyroidism and ophthalmopathy. Study information: At the time of initial diagnosis and before any treatment, peripheral blood was collected.

Turning to this clonotype: Its antigen remains unknown.

The CDR3 is made up of 16 amino acids. In germline, CDR1 is SNHLY, CDR2 FYNNEI. Trimming at V came to 4 bases and at J to 0 bases, leaving 3 bases not matched to a gene. TCR beta CDR3 regions were amplified from RNA transcripts. During a first-round RT-PCR of the TCR CDR3, the HTBI primer set was used. One entry per CDR3 protein results from TCRdb running MiXCR on the multiplex PCR reads. Here the sample spans hundreds of thousands of distinct CDR3 sequences, under 20% being singletons. Study-level results: Appearing also in blood were most of the thyroid clonotypes expanded above 0.001.

The chain recombines TRBV2 with TRBJ1-4; TRBD1 matches at 9 bases. Sequencing was performed on blood. The TCR sequence derives from a woman in her forties or fifties with Graves' hyperthyroidism that later progressed to Graves' ophthalmopathy. In DNA form, the CDR3 reads TGTGCCAGCAGTGGGGGACAGGGATCAACTAATGAAAAACTGTTTTTT. It translates to CASSGGQGSTNEKLFF.